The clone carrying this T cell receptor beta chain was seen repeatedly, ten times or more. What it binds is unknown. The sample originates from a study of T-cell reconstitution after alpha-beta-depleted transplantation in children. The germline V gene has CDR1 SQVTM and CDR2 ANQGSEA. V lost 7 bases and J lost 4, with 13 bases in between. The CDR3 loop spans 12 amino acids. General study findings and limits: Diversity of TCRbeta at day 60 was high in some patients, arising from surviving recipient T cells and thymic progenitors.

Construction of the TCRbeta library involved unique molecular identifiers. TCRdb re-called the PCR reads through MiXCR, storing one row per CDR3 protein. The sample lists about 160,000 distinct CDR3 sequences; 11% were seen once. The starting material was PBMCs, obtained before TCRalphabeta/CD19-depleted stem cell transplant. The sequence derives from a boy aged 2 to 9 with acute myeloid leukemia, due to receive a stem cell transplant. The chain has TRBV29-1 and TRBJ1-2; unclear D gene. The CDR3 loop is CSASKSTYGYTF. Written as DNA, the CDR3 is TGCAGCGCTTCAAAATCGACCTATGGCTACACCTTC.